This TCR beta chain originates from a study of shared clonotypes between healthy human individuals. The V end was cut by 2 bases, the J end by 0 bases, with 9 bases between. The CDR3 is 15 amino acids. Germline CDR1 reads LGHNT; CDR2 reads FRNRAP. Profiled with immunoSEQ multiplex PCR; TCRdb holds only in-frame clones, not every one. Here the sample spans under 1,100,000 clones, around 74% being singletons. The receptor's source is a man between 18 and 29 years old in good health. The sequenced sample was memory CD4+ T cells sorted from blood. Subset meaning: CD45RA-negative fraction. The V gene is TRBV12-5, the J gene TRBJ2-3, with unresolved D. The DNA of the CDR3 is TGTGCTAGTGGTTTGTTCAGCTTTAGCACAGATACGCAGTATTTT. This encodes CASGLFSFSTDTQYF.